Reported below is one T cell receptor (beta chain). The CDR3 runs to 13 residues. J lost 10 bases, V lost 6 bases, and 8 bases had no gene match. In germline, CDR1 is MDHEN, CDR2 SYDVKM. This entry is derived from a study of blood T cell repertoires in COVID-19. Using immunoSEQ multiplex PCR, the repertoire was profiled, and TCRdb retains in-frame clones only, with some absent. The table lists more than 350,000 clones, about 87% of them singletons, with about 10% in the top ten. This chain uses TRBV28 with TRBJ2-2; 7 positions match TRBD2. This receptor was taken from a woman aged 25 to 45 with COVID-19, enrolled during active disease. Sequenced sample: peripheral blood. The CDR3 bases are TGTGCCAGCAGCATGGTTAGACTAGCGGAGCTGTTTTTT. This encodes CASSMVRLAELFF.